This TCR beta chain appears in the sequencing data of a study of blood T cell repertoires in COVID-19. Method: immunoSEQ multiplex PCR; TCRdb's copy keeps in-frame clones and lacks some. The sample yields over 250,000 clones, more than 75% seen once. The receptor's source is a woman younger than 45 who had recovered from COVID-19. The sample comprised PBMCs or T cells enriched from blood (not recorded which).

The CDR3: CASSLRQGWGETQYF. The CDR3 bases are TGTGCCAGCAGCTTAAGACAGGGCTGGGGAGAGACCCAGTACTTC. The chain recombines TRBV7-9 with TRBJ2-5, with 7 bases lining up with TRBD1. The germline gives CDR1 SEHNR, CDR2 FQNEAQ (reference sequence). The CDR3 has 15 amino acids. J gave up 4 bases and V 2 bases, and 7 bases lay outside the gene matches.